This T cell receptor beta chain was captured by sequencing in a study of regulatory T cells in long-lasting Graves disease (dated by TCRdb to the early 2020s). Study-wide context: Persistent Graves' disease was defined as antithyroid drug treatment for over 5 years with persistently positive TSH receptor autoantibodies. Peripheral blood TCR sequencing and RNA sequencing compared persistent Graves' disease patients with newly diagnosed Graves' disease patients. The study took place in China and was registered as a clinical trial. A total of about 33 samples underwent TCR sequencing, from about 13 patients with persistent Graves' disease and about 20 patients with newly diagnosed Graves' disease. Persistent Graves' disease patients in the clinical cohort had taken antithyroid drugs for 8 to 12 years on average.

Relative to germline, V is missing 2 bases and J is missing 6 bases, with 9 bases of the junction outside any gene match. From the cysteine through the phenylalanine, the CDR3 covers 15 amino acids. The entry retains the CDR3 DNA only, 45 bases that are in frame from base 1. Via the germline V gene (reference sequence), CDR1 is GTSNPN and CDR2 SVGIG. The label giving this sample's time point can be read as: persistent/refractory GD, antithyroid drugs over 5 years with positive TRAb. For both TCR sequencing and RNA sequencing, RNA was extracted from PBMCs in TRIzol. Graves' disease was diagnosed according to American Thyroid Association guidelines. Patients were recruited from an endocrinology department in Xi'an, China. From each patient, around 9 milliliters of peripheral blood was collected into an EDTA anticoagulant tube. Ficoll Paque Plus density gradient separation was used to isolate PBMCs, and no further T cell sorting was performed. An Agilent 2100 Bioanalyzer and agarose gel were used to assess RNA quality, and a NanoDrop 2000 was used to measure RNA concentration.

The method behind the library was multiplex PCR. The instrument given in TCRdb is Illumina HiSeq 4000. iRepertoire HTBI primers and Arm-PCR amplification of CDR3 regions were used to construct TCR beta libraries. Before sequencing, the PCR products went through gel purification. The study's processing was this. Gene usage analysis of CDR3 amino acid clonotypes used the 60 to 75 TRBV and about 14 TRBJ segments found across samples. Filtered high-quality paired reads were merged into contigs using COPE and FqMerger. BLAST was used to align contigs to IMGT TRBV, TRBD and TRBJ reference genes, with CDR3 defined following IMGT. Any clonotype with a frequency above 0.1% was counted as a highly expanded clone. Repertoire diversity was measured by Shannon entropy, and V-J evenness by the Gini coefficient. Public clonotypes were defined as clonotypes shared by more than one individual. Clones were called with MiXCR by TCRdb after fastp trimmed the public reads at Q25, and only in-frame beta chains were retained. A single entry per CDR3 protein holds the most common genes and DNA from its merged rows. These V and J calls are TCRdb output, not the study's own analysis. The sample table holds around 400,000 distinct CDR3 sequences, of which 20% to 30% were seen once. The top ten clones comprise roughly 28% of the sample.

With regard to this clonotype: Its cognate antigen has yet to be identified. No base quality values were provided; no much bigger clone lies one nucleotide off.

The research as a whole found: Persistent patients shared more public clonotypes among themselves (around 2,700) than newly diagnosed patients did (nearly 1,000). Compared with newly diagnosed patients, patients with persistent Graves' disease had lower TCR Shannon entropy and fewer highly expanded clones, which suggests clonal expansion. The study examined only peripheral blood because the primary lesion, thyroid tissue, could not be accessed. The authors noted that the small sample size was a limitation that may lower accuracy. Sequencing and analysis were restricted to the TCR beta chain. Persistent disease showed preferential use of TRBV28, TRBJ1-2 and TRBJ2-5, whereas newly diagnosed disease favored TRBV20-1 and TRBJ2-1.

The chain is encoded by TRBV30 joined to TRBJ2-2; 7 central nucleotides agree with TRBD1. The sample consisted of peripheral blood mononuclear cells (PBMCs), taken when the disease was refractory, from a patient treated with antithyroid drugs. This clonotype originated in a female donor with Graves disease. The encoded CDR3 is CAWSRPRQGPGELFF. The nucleotides are TGTGCCTGGAGTCGACCGAGACAGGGACCCGGGGAGCTGTTTTTT.